The 6 T cell receptor beta chains below come from one sample, sequenced in a study of blood T cells in healthy people across ages. A second PCR of roughly 6 to 12 cycles used a sample-barcoded 5' primer and a J-beta primer mix. TCRdb re-called the 5' RACE reads with MiXCR, one entry per CDR3 protein. This sample carries over 1,200,000 distinct CDR3 sequences, roughly 59% of them seen once, and the ten largest clones take approximately 7%. Sequencing was carried out using blood. These receptors were collected from a man aged 18 to 30 in good health.

This clonotype was counted between two and nine times. The chain carries TRBV6-4 and TRBJ2-3, with a weak D call TRBD1 (6 bases). The CDR3 extends over 15 amino acids. The germline V gene encodes CDR1 MRHNA and CDR2 SNTAGT. V was clipped by 0 bases and J by 0 bases, with 7 bases between them. CDR3: CASSDSRGSTDTQYF. The CDR3 DNA is TGTGCCAGCAGTGACTCGAGGGGGAGCACAGATACGCAGTATTTT.

The V call is TRBV12-3 or TRBV12-4, the J call TRBJ1-4, with D maybe TRBD1 (5 bases). Trimming left V 8 bases short and J 6 bases short, with 10 bases between. This CDR3 contains 12 residues. The CDR3 loop reads CASGLGDEKLFF. CDR3 nucleotide sequence: TGTGCCAGCGGGTTAGGGGATGAAAAACTGTTTTTT.

The gene calls are TRBV5-1 and TRBJ2-5; D perhaps matches TRBD1 (5 bases). The CDR3 extends over 15 amino acids. V lost 4 bases, J lost 2 bases, and 15 bases lay in between. Germline assignment: CDR1 SGHRS and CDR2 YFSETQ. The CDR3 loop reads CASSHPRQYQETQYF. The CDR3 bases are TGCGCCAGCAGCCACCCTCGACAGTATCAAGAGACCCAGTACTTC.

A few counts support this clonotype. V gene TRBV7-9 combines with J gene TRBJ2-1, with 10 bases aligning to TRBD1. The CDR3 is 16 amino acids. V trimming: 2 bases; J trimming: 5 bases; junction bases outside the gene matches: 6. Germline assignment: CDR1 SEHNR and CDR2 FQNEAQ (reference sequence). CDR3 in DNA: TGTGCCAGCAGCTTACTCCCCGGGACAGGGGACAATGAGCAGTTCTTC. It encodes CASSLLPGTGDNEQFF.

The rearrangement joins TRBV7-9 to TRBJ2-5, with 10 bases identical to TRBD2. Matching the DNA end better, TRBJ2-7 makes the J call doubtful. Germline CDR1 reads SEHNR; CDR2 reads FQNEAQ (reference sequence). The CDR3 is made up of 16 amino acids. The CDR3 region is CASSLGLAGVPNEQYF. The CDR3 nucleotides read TGTGCCAGCAGCTTAGGCCTAGCGGGAGTTCCAAACGAGCAGTACTTC.

With regard to this clonotype: One junction end disagrees with the germline gene, perhaps due to a read error. The chain employs TRBV6-2 or TRBV6-3 and TRBJ2-7; D call uncertain. The CDR3 totals 12 residues. The germline gives CDR1 MNHEY, CDR2 SVGEGT. CDR3: CAGSYWGYEQYF. The CDR3 DNA is TGTGCCGGCAGTTATTGGGGCTACGAGCAGTACTTC.